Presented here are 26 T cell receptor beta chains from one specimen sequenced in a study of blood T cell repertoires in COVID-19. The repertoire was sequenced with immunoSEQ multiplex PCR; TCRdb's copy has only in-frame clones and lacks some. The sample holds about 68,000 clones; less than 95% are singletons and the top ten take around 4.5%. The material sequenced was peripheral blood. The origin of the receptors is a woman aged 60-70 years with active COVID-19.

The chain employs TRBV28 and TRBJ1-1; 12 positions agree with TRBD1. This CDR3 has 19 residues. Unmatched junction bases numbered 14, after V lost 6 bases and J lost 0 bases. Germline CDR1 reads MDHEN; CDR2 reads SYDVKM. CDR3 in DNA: TGTGCCAGCAGGCAATCCCGGGACAGGGGGCCTAATATGAACACTGAAGCTTTCTTT. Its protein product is CASRQSRDRGPNMNTEAFF.

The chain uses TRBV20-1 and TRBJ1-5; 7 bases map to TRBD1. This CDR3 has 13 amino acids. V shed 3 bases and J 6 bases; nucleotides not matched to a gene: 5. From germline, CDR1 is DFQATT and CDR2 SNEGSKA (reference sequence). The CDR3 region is CSASNRGSQPQHF. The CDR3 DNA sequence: TGCAGTGCTAGTAACAGGGGAAGTCAGCCCCAGCATTTT.

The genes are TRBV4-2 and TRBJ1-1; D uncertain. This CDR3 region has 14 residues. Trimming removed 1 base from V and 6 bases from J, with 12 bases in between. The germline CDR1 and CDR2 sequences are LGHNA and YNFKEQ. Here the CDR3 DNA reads TGTGCCAGCAGCCAAGTTCCCCCCCAGGCTGAAGCTTTCTTT. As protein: CASSQVPPQAEAFF.

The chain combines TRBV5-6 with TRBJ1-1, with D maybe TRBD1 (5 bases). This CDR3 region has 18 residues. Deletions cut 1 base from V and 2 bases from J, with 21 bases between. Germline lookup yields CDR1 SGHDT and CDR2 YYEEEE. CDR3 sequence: CASSLYPTGRGANTEAFF. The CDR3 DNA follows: TGTGCCAGCAGCTTGTACCCAACTGGAAGGGGCGCCAACACTGAAGCTTTCTTT.

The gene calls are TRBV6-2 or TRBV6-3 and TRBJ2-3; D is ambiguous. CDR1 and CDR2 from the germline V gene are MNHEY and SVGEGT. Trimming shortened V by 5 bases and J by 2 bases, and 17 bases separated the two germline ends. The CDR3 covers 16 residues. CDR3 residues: CASSRRPLVITDTQYF. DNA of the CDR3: TGTGCCAGCAGTCGCCGCCCTCTAGTTATCACAGATACGCAGTATTTT.

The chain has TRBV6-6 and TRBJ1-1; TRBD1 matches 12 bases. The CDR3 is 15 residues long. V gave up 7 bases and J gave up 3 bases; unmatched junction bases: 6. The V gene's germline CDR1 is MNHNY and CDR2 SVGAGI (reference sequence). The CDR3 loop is CASNNRDRGHTEAFF. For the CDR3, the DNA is TGTGCCAGCAATAACCGGGACAGGGGGCACACTGAAGCTTTCTTT.

The CDR3 region is CASRVQGDTQYF. CDR3 bases: TGTGCCAGCAGAGTACAGGGGGATACGCAGTATTTT. The chain carries TRBV14 and TRBJ2-3; 7 bases fit TRBD1. With 6 bases clipped from V and 6 bases from J, the junction kept 3 bases outside the gene matches. CDR1 is SGHDN and CDR2 is FVKESK in the germline V gene. The CDR3 loop spans 12 amino acids.

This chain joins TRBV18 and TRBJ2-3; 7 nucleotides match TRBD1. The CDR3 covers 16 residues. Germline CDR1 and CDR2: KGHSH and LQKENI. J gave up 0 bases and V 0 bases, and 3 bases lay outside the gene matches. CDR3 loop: CASSPPTGLSTDTQYF. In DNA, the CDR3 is TGTGCCAGCTCACCACCGACAGGGCTAAGCACAGATACGCAGTATTTT.

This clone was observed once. The CDR3 DNA sequence: TGTGCCAGCAGTTTCCTCAACACAGGGGCCCCGGGGGCTGAAGCTTTCTTT. It specifies CASSFLNTGAPGAEAFF. The chain recombines TRBV27 with TRBJ1-1; 7 bases fit TRBD1. The CDR3 spans 17 residues. V lost 3 bases, J lost 6 bases, and 16 bases stayed unmatched. CDR1 and CDR2 (germline): MNHEY, SMNVEV (reference sequence).

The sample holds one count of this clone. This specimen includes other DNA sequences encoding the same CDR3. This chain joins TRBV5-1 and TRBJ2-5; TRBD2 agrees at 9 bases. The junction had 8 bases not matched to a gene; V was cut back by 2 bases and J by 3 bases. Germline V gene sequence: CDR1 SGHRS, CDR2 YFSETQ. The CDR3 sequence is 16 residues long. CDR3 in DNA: TGCGCCAGCAGCTTCTCCCTGGGACTAGCAGAAGAGACCCAGTACTTC. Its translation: CASSFSLGLAEETQYF.

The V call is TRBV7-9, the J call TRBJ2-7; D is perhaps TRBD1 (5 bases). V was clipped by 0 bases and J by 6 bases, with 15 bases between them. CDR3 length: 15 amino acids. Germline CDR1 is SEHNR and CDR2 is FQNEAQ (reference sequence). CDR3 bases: TGTGCCAGCAGCTTAGCGAGTGGGGCGGCTGCCGAGCAGTACTTC. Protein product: CASSLASGAAAEQYF.

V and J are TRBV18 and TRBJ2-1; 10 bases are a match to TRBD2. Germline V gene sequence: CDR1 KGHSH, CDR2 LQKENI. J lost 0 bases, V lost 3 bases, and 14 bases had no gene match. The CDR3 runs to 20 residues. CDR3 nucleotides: TGTGCCAGCTCACCCCGCGGACTAGCGGCCACCATCAGCTCCTACAATGAGCAGTTCTTC. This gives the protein CASSPRGLAATISSYNEQFF.

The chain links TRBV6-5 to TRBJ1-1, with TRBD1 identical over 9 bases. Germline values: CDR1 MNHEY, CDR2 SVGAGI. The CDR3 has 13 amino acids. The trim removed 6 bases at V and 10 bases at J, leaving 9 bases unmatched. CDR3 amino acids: CASSRTLTGGAFF. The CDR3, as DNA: TGTGCCAGCAGCCGAACCCTGACAGGGGGAGCTTTCTTT.

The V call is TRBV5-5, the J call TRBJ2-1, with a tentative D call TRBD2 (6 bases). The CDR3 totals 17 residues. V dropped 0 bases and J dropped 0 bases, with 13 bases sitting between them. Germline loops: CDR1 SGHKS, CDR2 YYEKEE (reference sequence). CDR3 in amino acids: CASSLAGGMSSYNEQFF. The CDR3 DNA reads TGTGCCAGCAGCTTGGCAGGCGGGATGAGCTCCTACAATGAGCAGTTCTTC.

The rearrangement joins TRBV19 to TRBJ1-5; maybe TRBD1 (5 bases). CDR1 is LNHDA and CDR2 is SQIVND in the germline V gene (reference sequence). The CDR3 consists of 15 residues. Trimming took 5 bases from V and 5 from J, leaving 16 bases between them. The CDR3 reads CASSSPGGGDQPQHF. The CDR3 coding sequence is TGTGCCAGTAGTTCGCCGGGCGGGGGAGATCAGCCCCAGCATTTT.

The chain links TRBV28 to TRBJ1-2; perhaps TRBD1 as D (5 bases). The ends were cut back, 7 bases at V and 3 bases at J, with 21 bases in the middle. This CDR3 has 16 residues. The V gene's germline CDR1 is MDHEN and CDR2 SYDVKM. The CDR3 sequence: CASTPFPPTGYYGYTF. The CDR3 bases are TGTGCCAGCACCCCTTTTCCCCCCACAGGATACTATGGCTACACCTTC.

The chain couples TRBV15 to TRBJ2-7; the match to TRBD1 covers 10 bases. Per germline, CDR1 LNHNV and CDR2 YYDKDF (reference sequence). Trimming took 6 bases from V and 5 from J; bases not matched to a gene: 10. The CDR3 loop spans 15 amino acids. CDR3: CATSPDRGRRHEQYF. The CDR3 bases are TGTGCCACCAGTCCAGACAGGGGGCGCAGGCACGAGCAGTACTTC. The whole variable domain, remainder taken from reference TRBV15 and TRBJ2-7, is DAMVIQNPRYQVTQFGKPVTLSCSQTLNHNVMYWYQQKSSQAPKLLFHYYDKDFNNEADTPDNFQSRRPNTSFCFLDIRSPGLGDTAMYLCATSPDRGRRHEQYFGPGTRLTVT.

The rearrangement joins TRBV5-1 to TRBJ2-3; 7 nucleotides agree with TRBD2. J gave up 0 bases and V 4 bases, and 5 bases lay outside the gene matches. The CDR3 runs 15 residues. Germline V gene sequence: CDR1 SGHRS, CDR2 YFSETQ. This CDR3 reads CASSQSGASTDTQYF. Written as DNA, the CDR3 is TGCGCCAGCAGCCAAAGCGGGGCTAGCACAGATACGCAGTATTTT.

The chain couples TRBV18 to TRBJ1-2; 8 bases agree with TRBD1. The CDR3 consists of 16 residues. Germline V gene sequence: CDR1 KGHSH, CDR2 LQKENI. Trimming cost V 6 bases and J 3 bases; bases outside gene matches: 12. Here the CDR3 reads CASSTSDRGGYYGYTF. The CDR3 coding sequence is TGTGCCAGCTCGACATCAGACAGGGGAGGATACTATGGCTACACCTTC.

The DNA of the CDR3 is TGCGCCAGCAGCTTGGTTAAAGGACAGGGGGCCAAAAACATTCAGTACTTC. Encoded protein: CASSLVKGQGAKNIQYF. This sequence joins TRBV5-1 and TRBJ2-4, with 9 nucleotides matching TRBD1. The CDR3 is made up of 17 amino acids. V was pared by 0 bases and J by 1 base, with 5 bases of the junction left unmatched. The germline V gene encodes CDR1 SGHRS and CDR2 YFSETQ.

For the CDR3, the DNA is TGTGCCAGCAGTCCTTCCAAGACAGGGCCCTACGAGCAGTACTTC. Protein: CASSPSKTGPYEQYF. This sequence joins TRBV27 and TRBJ2-7, with TRBD1 identical over 7 bases. The germline V gene encodes CDR1 MNHEY and CDR2 SMNVEV (reference sequence). The CDR3 runs 15 residues. The ends lost 5 bases at V and 2 bases at J; junction bases unmatched: 9.

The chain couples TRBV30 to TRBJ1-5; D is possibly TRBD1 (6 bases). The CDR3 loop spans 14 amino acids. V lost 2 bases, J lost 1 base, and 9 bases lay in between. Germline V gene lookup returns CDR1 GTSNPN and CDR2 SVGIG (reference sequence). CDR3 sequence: CAWSQGLSNQPQHF. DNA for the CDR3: TGTGCCTGGAGTCAGGGGTTGAGCAATCAGCCCCAGCATTTT.

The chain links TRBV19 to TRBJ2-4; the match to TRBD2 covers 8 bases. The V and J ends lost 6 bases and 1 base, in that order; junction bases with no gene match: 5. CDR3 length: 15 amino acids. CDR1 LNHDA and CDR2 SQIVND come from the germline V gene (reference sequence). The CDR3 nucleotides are TGTGCCAGTAGACCCCGGGGGGGGGCCAAAAACATTCAGTACTTC. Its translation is CASRPRGGAKNIQYF.

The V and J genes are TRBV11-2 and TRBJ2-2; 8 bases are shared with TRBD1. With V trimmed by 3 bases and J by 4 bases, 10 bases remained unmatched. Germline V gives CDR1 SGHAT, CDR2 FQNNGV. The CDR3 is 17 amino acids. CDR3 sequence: CASSFPKRTGTTGELFF. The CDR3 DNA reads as TGTGCCAGCAGCTTCCCCAAAAGGACAGGGACCACCGGGGAGCTGTTTTTT.

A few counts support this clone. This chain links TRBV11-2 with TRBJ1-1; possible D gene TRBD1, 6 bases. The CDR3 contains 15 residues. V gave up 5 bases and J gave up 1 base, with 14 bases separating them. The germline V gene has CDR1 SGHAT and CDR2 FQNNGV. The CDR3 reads CASSRTGTKNTEAFF. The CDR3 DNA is TGTGCCAGCAGCAGAACCGGGACAAAGAACACTGAAGCTTTCTTT.

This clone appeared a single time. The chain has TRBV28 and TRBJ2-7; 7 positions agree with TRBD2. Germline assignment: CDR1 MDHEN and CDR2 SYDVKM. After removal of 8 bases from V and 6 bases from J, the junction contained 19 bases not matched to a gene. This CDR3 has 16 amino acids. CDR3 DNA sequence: TGTGCCAGCCCCCCTCCCCTTGGCGGGGGAGTTATCGAGCAGTACTTC. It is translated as CASPPPLGGGVIEQYF.